The clone carrying this T cell receptor beta chain was counted a few times. The antigen is undetermined. The sample belongs to a study of OX40 agonist ivuxolimab in advanced cancers. The wider study: As their treatment, patients were administered ivuxolimab, an agonistic anti-OX40 (CD134) antibody. Patients got intravenous ivuxolimab at 0.01 to 10 mg/kg every 2 weeks. People in dose escalation had one of these cancers: hepatocellular carcinoma, melanoma, renal cell or head and neck cancer.

TCRdb's table, derived via immunoSEQ multiplex PCR, lists solely in-frame clones and lacks some. The table has 97,000 or so clones, 90% seen once; the top ten hold around 0.16%. General study findings and limits: CD4+ and CD8+ blood T cells expanded clonally by week 6 at 0.1 to 3.0 mg/kg.

Trimming removed 5 bases at V and 3 bases at J, with 4 bases between. The CDR3 spans 11 residues. From germline, CDR1 is MNHNS and CDR2 SASEGT. The TCR originated in an adult with an advanced solid tumor such as melanoma, head and neck, liver or kidney cancer. This chain connects TRBV6-1 to TRBJ1-2; D remains unclear. Specimen: CD4+ or CD8+ T cells sorted from blood, collected in a trial of the OX40 agonist ivuxolimab. Written as DNA, the CDR3 is TGTGCCAGCAGTTACGACTATGGCTACACCTTC. Its protein is CASSYDYGYTF.